The rows below give T cell receptor beta chains drawn from one sample of a study of blood T cells in healthy people across ages. From the 5' RACE reads, TCRdb called clonotypes with MiXCR, one entry per CDR3 protein. The profile shows roughly 1.9 million distinct CDR3 sequences, more than 35% of them singletons. Sequencing was done on a sample of blood. Source of these receptors: a human donor in good health. The conserved cysteine and the conserved F or W are not part of the CDR3 here. D genes are given only for firm matches.

>16|TRBD1|TRBJ2-1|TRBV6-1
ASSEPHEWGQVRDEQF
>13|-|TRBJ1-5|TRBV7-9
ASSSDRGAKQPQH
>11|-|-|TRBV4-3
ASSQDLCETQY
>12|TRBD2|TRBJ2-5|TRBV20-1
SAREAGGRETQY
>11|-|-|TRBV7-9
ASSLGSFPEQY
>10|-|TRBJ1-1|TRBV29-1
SVVPVNTEAF
>15|-|TRBJ2-5|TRBV4-2
ASSQFGALARQETQY
>11|-|TRBJ1-5|TRBV20-1
SAREPGDQPQH
>17|-|TRBJ2-1|TRBV3-1
ASSHNGLVGGLSYNEQF
>13|TRBD2|TRBJ2-5|TRBV10-3
AISGTSGGEETQY
>12|-|TRBJ2-5|TRBV12-3/TRBV12-4
ASSPPAVQETQY
>13|TRBD2|TRBJ2-3|TRBV20-1
SALLAGASTDTQY
>14|TRBD1|TRBJ2-2|TRBV20-1
SATKVKGAGTGELF